This T cell receptor (beta chain) is drawn from a study of blood T cell repertoires in COVID-19. Turning to the study itself: The samples span acute and convalescent COVID-19 from the United States, Italy and Spain. The analysed material was cDNA or gDNA that came from T cells, B-cell-depleted T cells, or PBMCs.

Authors' data handling: It was from reference gene primer amplification that nucleated cell counts were estimated. Libraries were prepared by immunoSEQ multiplex PCR; TCRdb keeps only in-frame clonotypes and omits some of them. For V, J and clone size, that table is used; D and trimming come from the DNA. The sample includes some 52,000 clones, around 90% of them seen just once. Germline-derived CDR1 and CDR2 are SGHAT and FQNNGV. V lost 1 base and J 1 base, leaving 7 bases between the germline ends. The CDR3 contains 14 residues. The chain uses TRBV11-2 and TRBJ1-1, with unresolved D. The sequence derives from a human donor in a cohort sampled during active COVID-19. The sequenced sample was peripheral blood. CDR3 sequence (DNA): TGTGCCAGCAGCTTAGGGCGGGCGAACACTGAAGCTTTCTTT. Its protein product is CASSLGRANTEAFF.